This T cell receptor (beta chain) was recorded in a study of cytomegalovirus exposure and HLA in healthy donors. The study, taken as a whole, reports: Roughly uniform sequencing depth across donors was assumed, possibly incorrectly.

A remark on this clone: Its target is unknown.

The CDR3 totals 15 residues. The germline gives CDR1 SGHAT, CDR2 FQNNGV. The V and J ends lost 1 base and 2 bases respectively, with 9 bases between them. 60 Vbeta and 13 Jbeta primers were used in PCR. Profiled with immunoSEQ multiplex PCR; TCRdb holds only in-frame clones, not every one. The sample records more than 140,000 clones, roughly 79% being singletons. The origin of this receptor is a male donor in good health and CMV-seronegative. Input material: PBMCs. The V and J genes are TRBV11-2 and TRBJ1-5; a weak D match, TRBD1 (6 bases). CDR3 DNA: TGTGCCAGCAGCTTAGTTCCAGGGGGCAATCAGCCCCAGCATTTT. Protein: CASSLVPGGNQPQHF. Together with reference TRBV11-2 and TRBJ1-5, the CDR3 gives the full variable domain: EAGVAQSPRYKIIEKRQSVAFWCNPISGHATLYWYQQILGQGPKLLIQFQNNGVVDDSQLPKDRFSAERLKGVDSTLKIQPAKLEDSAVYLCASSLVPGGNQPQHFGDGTRLSIL.